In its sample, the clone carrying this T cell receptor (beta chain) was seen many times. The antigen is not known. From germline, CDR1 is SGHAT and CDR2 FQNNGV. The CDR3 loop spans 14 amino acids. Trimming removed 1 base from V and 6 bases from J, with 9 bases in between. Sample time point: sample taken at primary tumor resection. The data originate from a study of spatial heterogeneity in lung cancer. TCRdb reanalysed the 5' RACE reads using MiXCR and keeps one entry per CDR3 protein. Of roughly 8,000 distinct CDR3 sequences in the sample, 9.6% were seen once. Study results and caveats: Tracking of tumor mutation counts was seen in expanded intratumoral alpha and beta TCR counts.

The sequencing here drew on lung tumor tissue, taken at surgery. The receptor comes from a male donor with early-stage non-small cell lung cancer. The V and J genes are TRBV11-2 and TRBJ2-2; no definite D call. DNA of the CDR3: TGTGCCAGCAGCTTAGGGCGGCTGGCCGGGGAGCTGTTTTTT. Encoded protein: CASSLGRLAGELFF.